This TCR beta chain originates from a study of T cells in Graves' hyperthyroidism and ophthalmopathy. Study-level background: Peripheral blood was drawn at first diagnosis, prior to all treatment. Whole-study results and caveats: Model predictions of ophthalmopathy came a median 6.5 months before onset.

With 6 bases removed from V and 8 bases from J, the gap between germline ends came to 17 bases. Per germline, CDR1 MNHNS and CDR2 SASEGT. This CDR3 is 13 amino acids long. RNA transcripts gave rise to amplified TCR beta CDR3 regions. The study used the HTBI primer set for a first-round RT-PCR of the TCR CDR3. Using its own MiXCR run on the multiplex PCR reads, TCRdb lists one record per CDR3 protein. The sample shows 240,000 or so distinct CDR3 sequences, about a sixth of them seen only once. Ten or more counts support this clonotype. What it recognizes is unknown. Patients were excluded for uncontrolled infection, other autoimmune disease, pregnancy or lactation.

The genes are TRBV6-1 and TRBJ2-7, with D possibly being TRBD2 (6 bases). The sample consisted of blood. The clonotype comes from a woman younger than 30 with Graves' ophthalmopathy. The CDR3 region is CASRDLAGRKQYF. CDR3 nucleotide sequence: TGTGCCAGCAGGGACTTGGCGGGGAGGAAGCAGTACTTC.